This is a list of T cell receptor beta chains from one sample in a study of beta chain features in type 1 diabetes. TCRdb's table, derived via immunoSEQ multiplex PCR, lists solely in-frame clones and lacks some. Found here are roughly 180,000 clones, approximately 13% of them singletons; the top ten hold roughly 0.6%. Source material: central memory CD4+ T cells from blood. The receptors derive from a woman aged 18-29 years in good health. The CDR3 runs from the conserved cysteine through the conserved F or W. A D gene is named only where the DNA matches it firmly. Size is stated for part of the rows, as once, few or many counts, or as a class when the clone is expanded.

TGTGCCAGTAAAACGGGGGACAATCAGCCCCAGCATTTT,CASKTGDNQPQHF,-,-,TRBJ1-5,TRBV19
TGTGCCATCAGTGGCGCAGGGGACGAGACCCAGTACTTC,CAISGAGDETQYF,-,-,TRBJ2-5,TRBV10-3
TGCAGCGTTGGGGTTCAGGCGAACACTGAAGCTTTCTTT,CSVGVQANTEAFF,-,few,TRBJ1-1,TRBV29-1
TGTGCCAGCATTGTTCGACAGGGGCAAAACGAGCAGTACTTC,CASIVRQGQNEQYF,TRBD1,-,TRBJ2-7,TRBV2
TGTGCCAGCAGCTTACCCGGGAGCACAGATACGCAGTATTTT,CASSLPGSTDTQYF,-,-,TRBJ2-3,TRBV5-4
TGTGCCAGCAGCTTAGAAGCGGGAGGCCACCGGGAGCTGTTTTTT,CASSLEAGGHRELFF,TRBD2,-,TRBJ2-2,TRBV7-2
TGTGCCAGCAGGGGACAGGGGGAAAAACTGTTTTTT,CASRGQGEKLFF,TRBD1,-,TRBJ1-4,TRBV6-5
TGTGCCAGCAGCCTCGGGTACGAAAAACTGTTTTTT,CASSLGYEKLFF,-,few,TRBJ1-4,TRBV28
TGTGCCAGCAGCTCAAGGGTACAGGGACAGACCCAGTACTTC,CASSSRVQGQTQYF,-,-,TRBJ2-5,TRBV5-5
TGTGCCAGCAGTCTAAAGACTAGCGGCTCCTACGAGCAGTACTTC,CASSLKTSGSYEQYF,TRBD2,-,TRBJ2-7,TRBV28
TGTGCCAGCAGCAAAGGGGAAACGTCGTTGTGCGGACAGGGCTATGGCTACACCTTC,CASSKGETSLCGQGYGYTF,-,-,TRBJ1-2,TRBV21-1
TGTGCCAGCAGCCCGCGCCGACTAGCGAGCTCCTACAATGAGCAGTTCTTC,CASSPRRLASSYNEQFF,TRBD2,-,TRBJ2-1,TRBV7-2
TGTGCCAGCAGCCAAGGGGCAGGATTCACAGATACGCAGTATTTT,CASSQGAGFTDTQYF,-,-,TRBJ2-3,TRBV4-2
TGCGCCAGCAGCCGCGCGACTAGCGGGAGTTTCGAGACCCAGTACTTC,CASSRATSGSFETQYF,TRBD2,-,TRBJ2-5,TRBV4-1
TGTGCCAGCAGACACAGGTCTGCTAACTATGGCTACACCTTC,CASRHRSANYGYTF,-,few,TRBJ1-2,TRBV6-5
TGTGCCAGCAGCTTCCCGGGAGCGCGTCAAGAGACCCAGTACTTC,CASSFPGARQETQYF,-,few,TRBJ2-5,TRBV13
TGTGCCAGCGGGGGCCCCTACAATCAGCCCCAGCATTTT,CASGGPYNQPQHF,-,-,TRBJ1-5,TRBV28
TGTGCCAGCAGTTTTGGGCCGGGAGGGTCCTACAATGAGCAGTTCTTC,CASSFGPGGSYNEQFF,TRBD2,few,TRBJ2-1,TRBV28
TGCAGCACTGGGACAGTCTCCTACAATGAGCAGTTCTTC,CSTGTVSYNEQFF,TRBD1,few,TRBJ2-1,TRBV29-1
TGTGCCAGCAGCTTCGGGGGTACGAACACTGAAGCTTTCTTT,CASSFGGTNTEAFF,-,-,TRBJ1-1,TRBV7-2
TGTGCCAGCACAGACCCTCGGAGGAGATATAACTATGGCTACACCTTC,CASTDPRRRYNYGYTF,-,-,TRBJ1-2,TRBV28
TGTGCCAGCAGCTGGGACAAAGAAGAGACCCAGTACTTC,CASSWDKEETQYF,-,-,TRBJ2-5,TRBV7-3
TGTGCCAGCAGTCTCCTTAGCGGGACTAGCACAGATACGCAGTATTTT,CASSLLSGTSTDTQYF,TRBD2,-,TRBJ2-3,TRBV28
TGTGCCAGCAGCCAGAGGGAGGGGTCGGACTATGGCTACACCTTC,CASSQREGSDYGYTF,-,few,TRBJ1-2,TRBV4-2
TGTGCCATGAGGGAGGGAGACTATGGCTACACCTTC,CAMREGDYGYTF,-,few,TRBJ1-2,TRBV10-3
TGTGCCTGGATTTCGGGGGGAGATACGCAGTATTTT,CAWISGGDTQYF,TRBD2,few,TRBJ2-3,TRBV30
TGTGCCAGCAGCTCAAGGTGGGGCGAAAACATTCAGTACTTC,CASSSRWGENIQYF,-,few,TRBJ2-4,TRBV9
TGTGCCAGCAGCCCCCCGATCTGGCAAAGCAATCAGCCCCAGCATTTT,CASSPPIWQSNQPQHF,-,few,TRBJ1-5,TRBV7-4
TGTGCCAGTCTTTCGCCGGGACAGGGAGTAACTGGGGCCAACGTCCTGACTTTC,CASLSPGQGVTGANVLTF,TRBD1,many,TRBJ2-6,TRBV2
TGTGCCAGCAGTTTGCTTTTAACAGGGGGCTATGGCTACACCTTC,CASSLLLTGGYGYTF,TRBD1,-,TRBJ1-2,TRBV28
TGTGCCAGTAGTACGGGACAGGACCCTCAGCCCCAGCATTTT,CASSTGQDPQPQHF,TRBD1,few,TRBJ1-5,TRBV19
TGCAGCGTCGCCTCCGGGACAGGAACAGAAAAACTGTTTTTT,CSVASGTGTEKLFF,TRBD1,-,TRBJ1-4,TRBV29-1
TGTGCCTGGAGTGTGGGCGGGGATAACAATGAGCAGTTCTTC,CAWSVGGDNNEQFF,-,few,TRBJ2-1,TRBV30
TGTGCCTGGAGTGTGGGGGGACTGTATAGCAATCAGCCCCAGCATTTT,CAWSVGGLYSNQPQHF,-,-,TRBJ1-5,TRBV30
TGCGCCAGCAGCTTGGGACAGACAGATACGCAGTATTTT,CASSLGQTDTQYF,-,-,TRBJ2-3,TRBV5-1
TGTGCCAGCAGCCAAGAAACATGGAGTGAAGCTTTCTTT,CASSQETWSEAFF,-,few,TRBJ1-1,TRBV4-2
TGCAGCGTAACAGGTGGCTACACCTTC,CSVTGGYTF,-,-,TRBJ1-2,TRBV20-1
TGTGCCAGCAGCTTAGCGATTCCGGGACAGGGTCGAGAGACCCAGTACTTC,CASSLAIPGQGRETQYF,TRBD1,few,TRBJ2-5,TRBV11-2
TGCGCCAGCAGCCGACTGGACAGCTCCTCTGGAAACACCATATATTTT,CASSRLDSSSGNTIYF,-,-,TRBJ1-3,TRBV5-1
TGTGCCAGCAGCTTAGCGGGACAGGGCACTAATGAAAAACTGTTTTTT,CASSLAGQGTNEKLFF,TRBD1,-,TRBJ1-4,TRBV7-2
TGCAGTTCTCCCCTAACAGATACGCAGTATTTT,CSSPLTDTQYF,-,few,TRBJ2-3,TRBV20-1
TGCGCCAGCAGCCTGGGACACACCAACAATGAGCAGTTCTTC,CASSLGHTNNEQFF,-,few,TRBJ2-1,TRBV5-1
TGCGCCAGCAGCATGGGAGGGGGTGAAAAACTGTTTTTT,CASSMGGGEKLFF,-,-,TRBJ1-4,TRBV5-1
TGTGCCAGCAGCCTCGGGGTAGCGAGAGACGGGGAGCTGTTTTTT,CASSLGVARDGELFF,-,-,TRBJ2-2,TRBV5-4
TGTGCCTGGACCCTGAGCGCTACCTACAATGAGCAGTTCTTC,CAWTLSATYNEQFF,-,few,TRBJ2-1,TRBV30
TGCGCCAGCAGCCAAACCGACGTCAGGGGCGACCCGACCCAGTACTTC,CASSQTDVRGDPTQYF,-,few,TRBJ2-5,TRBV5-1
TGTGCCAGCAGCGAAACAGGTCGGGCAGATACGCAGTATTTT,CASSETGRADTQYF,-,-,TRBJ2-3,TRBV5-6
TGTGCCAGCTCACCGATGGCAGGGGGTGGCTCTGGGGCCAACGTCCTGACTTTC,CASSPMAGGGSGANVLTF,TRBD1,-,TRBJ2-6,TRBV18
TGCGCCAGCAGCCCACTGGCTAGCGGCGGGGAGCTGTTTTTT,CASSPLASGGELFF,TRBD2,-,TRBJ2-2,TRBV5-1
TGTGCCAGCGGTAGTGGGGGGGACAATCAGCCCCAGCATTTT,CASGSGGDNQPQHF,-,-,TRBJ1-5,TRBV2